Listed below are T cell receptor beta chains from one sample, sequenced in a study of T cell responses to AZD1222 COVID-19 vaccine. Some clones are missing from TCRdb's copy, which holds only in-frame ones; the method was immunoSEQ multiplex PCR. The sample has more than 80,000 clones, approximately 90% seen once. This specimen consisted of peripheral blood, obtained 28 days after the second AZD1222 dose. Source of these receptors: an adult who received the AZD1222 COVID-19 vaccine. The CDR3 runs from the conserved cysteine through the conserved F or W. Fields, in order: V gene, J gene, D gene, clone size, CDR3 protein, CDR3 DNA. The D gene is left open where the match is weak. The size entry is marked missing in some rows and otherwise reads once, few, many or a size class.

V: TRBV2; J: TRBJ1-6; D: NA; size: NA; CDR3: CASSDTAVYSPLHF; DNA: TGTGCCAGCAGTGATACAGCGGTATATTCACCCCTCCACTTT
V: TRBV15; J: TRBJ1-5; D: NA; size: NA; CDR3: CATSRDYGGGGQPQHF; DNA: TGTGCCACCAGCAGAGATTATGGGGGTGGCGGGCAGCCCCAGCATTTT
V: TRBV7-8; J: TRBJ2-3; D: NA; size: NA; CDR3: CASSFSGLQSTDTQYF; DNA: TGTGCCAGCAGCTTCTCAGGCTTACAGAGCACAGATACGCAGTATTTT
V: TRBV5-4; J: TRBJ2-3; D: NA; size: NA; CDR3: CASSLAVGQGPDTQYF; DNA: TGTGCCAGCAGCTTGGCCGTCGGCCAGGGCCCAGATACGCAGTATTTT
V: TRBV24-1; J: TRBJ2-2; D: TRBD2; size: NA; CDR3: CATSDRSGGNTGELFF; DNA: TGTGCCACCAGTGATCGCAGCGGGGGGAACACCGGGGAGCTGTTTTTT
V: TRBV9; J: TRBJ2-7; D: TRBD1; size: NA; CDR3: CASSPGDRGYEQYF; DNA: TGTGCCAGCAGTCCGGGGGACAGGGGGTACGAGCAGTACTTC
V: TRBV12-3/TRBV12-4; J: TRBJ1-6; D: NA; size: once; CDR3: CASSLVGDSPLHF; DNA: TGTGCCAGCAGTTTAGTCGGGGATTCACCCCTCCACTTT
V: TRBV10-3; J: TRBJ2-2; D: NA; size: NA; CDR3: CAISEVGVLATGELFF; DNA: TGTGCCATCAGTGAAGTCGGGGTTTTGGCCACCGGGGAGCTGTTTTTT
V: TRBV28; J: TRBJ1-4; D: NA; size: NA; CDR3: CASSPPGRDEKLFF; DNA: TGTGCCAGCAGTCCACCGGGACGGGATGAAAAACTGTTTTTT
V: TRBV7-8; J: TRBJ1-5; D: TRBD1; size: NA; CDR3: CASSLKGDRPYQPQHF; DNA: TGTGCCAGCAGCTTAAAAGGGGACAGGCCGTATCAGCCCCAGCATTTT